This TCR beta chain was sequenced during a study of molecular identifiers for immune sequencing clone quantification. This clonotype was found many times. The germline V gene encodes CDR1 MNHEY and CDR2 SMNVEV (reference sequence). The V end lost 2 bases, the J end lost 6 bases, and 11 bases lay between the germline ends. The CDR3 spans 14 residues. One entry per CDR3 protein, called by TCRdb with MiXCR from the PCR reads. The table includes just under 65,000 distinct CDR3 sequences, around 20% detected once. This chain links TRBV27 with TRBJ1-5; D is ambiguous. Sequences were obtained from naive CD8+ T cells from blood, with Jurkat cell RNA spiked in. Subset in this sample: FACS-sorted CD8+CD4-CCR7+CD45RA+ naive T cells. The receptor's source is a human donor in good health. Some libraries in this study had Jurkat cell RNA spiked in. The CDR3, as DNA: TGTGCCAGCAGTTTAAGTCTAAGGAGTCAGCCCCAGCATTTT. Amino acids: CASSLSLRSQPQHF.